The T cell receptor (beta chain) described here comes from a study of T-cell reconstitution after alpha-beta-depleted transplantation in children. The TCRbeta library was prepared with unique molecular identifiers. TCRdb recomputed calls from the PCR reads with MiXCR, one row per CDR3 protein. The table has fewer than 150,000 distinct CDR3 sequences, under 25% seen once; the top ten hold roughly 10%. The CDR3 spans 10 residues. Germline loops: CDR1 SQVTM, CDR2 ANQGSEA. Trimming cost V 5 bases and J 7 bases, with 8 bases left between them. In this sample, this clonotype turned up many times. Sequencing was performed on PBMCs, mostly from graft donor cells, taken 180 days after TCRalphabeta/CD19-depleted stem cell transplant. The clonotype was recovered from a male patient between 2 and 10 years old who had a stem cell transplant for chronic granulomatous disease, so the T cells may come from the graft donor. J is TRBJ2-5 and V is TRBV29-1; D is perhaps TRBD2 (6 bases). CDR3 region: CSVLGGTQYF. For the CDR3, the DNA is TGCAGCGTTCTCGGGGGGACCCAGTACTTC.